This T cell receptor (beta chain) is drawn from a study of T cell responses to AZD1222 COVID-19 vaccine. The CDR3 has 12 residues. The germline V gene encodes CDR1 LNHNV and CDR2 YYDKDF (reference sequence). V shed 11 bases and J shed 2 bases, with 10 bases lying between them. The method was immunoSEQ multiplex PCR; TCRdb's version includes in-frame clones alone and lacks a portion of them. The sample records 75,000 to 90,000 clones, about 89% being singletons. This receptor was identified in an adult in good health. Sequencing used peripheral blood, obtained on day 0 of AZD1222 vaccination. The V gene is TRBV15, the J gene TRBJ1-5; no clear D. This chain's CDR3 is CAPPVCNQPQHF. CDR3 sequence (DNA): TGTGCCCCCCCCGTGTGCAATCAGCCCCAGCATTTT.